Listed below are T cell receptor beta chains from one sample, sequenced in a study of shared clonotypes between healthy human individuals. TCRdb's copy holds only in-frame clones and misses some; the assay was immunoSEQ multiplex PCR. The sample contains about 2.1 million clones, about 93% of which appear only once. The material sequenced was naive CD8+ T cells from PBMCs. The receptors were gathered from a man younger than 35 in good health. Some clones in this sample may be carry-over from other donors' samples. Each CDR3 is given with its conserved first and last residue. The D gene is left open where the match is weak. Some rows mark clone size as missing; the rest say once, few, many or name a class of expanded clone.

DNA,CDR3,size,V,D,J
TGTGCCAGCAGCCCCAGCCCCCGCATCCCGACGGAGACCCAGTACTTC,CASSPSPRIPTETQYF,.,TRBV7-3,.,TRBJ2-5
TGTGCCAGCAGCTTCGAACCGGGACAGGGGGCGGATGAGCAGTTCTTC,CASSFEPGQGADEQFF,.,TRBV5-6,TRBD1,TRBJ2-1
TGTGCCAGCAGCTTGGACCTGGGGGCGGTCGAGACCCAGTACTTC,CASSLDLGAVETQYF,.,TRBV7-9,.,TRBJ2-5
TGTGCCACCAGGGGTATGGGCAATCAGCCCCAGCATTTT,CATRGMGNQPQHF,.,TRBV15,.,TRBJ1-5
TGTGCCAGCAGTTACTCTTTGAACACTGAAGCTTTCTTT,CASSYSLNTEAFF,.,TRBV6-5,.,TRBJ1-1
TGTGCCAGCAGCTTTTTTCTCGGGGACACTGAAGCTTTCTTT,CASSFFLGDTEAFF,.,TRBV7-9,.,TRBJ1-1
TGTGCCAGCAGCGACAGCGCGGGAGTGGAAGATACGCAGTATTTT,CASSDSAGVEDTQYF,.,TRBV6-5,TRBD2,TRBJ2-3
TGTGCCAGCTACAACTTACAGGGGCCTCACTACGAGCAGTACTTC,CASYNLQGPHYEQYF,.,TRBV28,TRBD1,TRBJ2-7
TGTGCCAGCAGCAAATGGAAAAGCGACGCCGGGGAGCTGTTTTTT,CASSKWKSDAGELFF,.,TRBV27,.,TRBJ2-2
TGTGCCAGCAGTACCTACACCGGGACTAGCCCGAGACTCCAAGAGACCCAGTACTTC,CASSTYTGTSPRLQETQYF,.,TRBV28,TRBD2,TRBJ2-5
TGTGCCAGCAGCTCGCCGAAGGAGGGGTTGGAAGCTTTCTTT,CASSSPKEGLEAFF,few,TRBV7-9,.,TRBJ1-1
TGCGCCAGCAGCCTCGTGAGCGGGCTAGCGGGAGTGGCCGGGGAGCTGTTTTTT,CASSLVSGLAGVAGELFF,.,TRBV4-1,TRBD2,TRBJ2-2
TGTGCCAGCACTTGGACGGAGGGGCTCTATGGCTACACCTTC,CASTWTEGLYGYTF,.,TRBV2,.,TRBJ1-2
TGCGCCAGCAGCCAAGGACAGTACAGGGAAGGTAACTACGAGCAGTACTTC,CASSQGQYREGNYEQYF,.,TRBV4-3,.,TRBJ2-7
TGCGCCAGCAGCAGGGGGAGCAATCAGCCCCAGCATTTT,CASSRGSNQPQHF,.,TRBV4-3,.,TRBJ1-5
TGTGCCAGCAGTAACTGGGACAGCTCCTACGAGCAGTACTTC,CASSNWDSSYEQYF,.,TRBV11-2,TRBD1,TRBJ2-7
TGTGCCAGCAGCCACCGACTAGCCTATGAGCAGTTCTTC,CASSHRLAYEQFF,.,TRBV14,TRBD2,TRBJ2-1
TGTGCCAGCAGTTTAAGTTCAGGAGATACGCAGTATTTT,CASSLSSGDTQYF,.,TRBV27,.,TRBJ2-3
TGTGCCAGCAGCTTAGAGGGCAGGGCGAGCACTGAAGCTTTCTTT,CASSLEGRASTEAFF,.,TRBV13,.,TRBJ1-1
TGTGCCAGCAGTATTACTCGACAGGTTCCTTCCTACGAGCAGTACTTC,CASSITRQVPSYEQYF,once,TRBV27,.,TRBJ2-7
TGTGCCAGCAGCTTCCCGGGACAGGGCTTCCACACCGGGGAGCTGTTTTTT,CASSFPGQGFHTGELFF,.,TRBV28,TRBD1,TRBJ2-2
TGTGCCAGCAGTTTAATTGGTACAGGGGGCGGCTATGGCTACACCTTC,CASSLIGTGGGYGYTF,.,TRBV27,TRBD1,TRBJ1-2
TGTGCCAGCAGTGGAGGGGAGGGCCAAGGACACACTGAAGCTTTCTTT,CASSGGEGQGHTEAFF,.,TRBV25-1,.,TRBJ1-1
TGTGCCAGCAGCTTAGGCGGGGAAGAGACCCAGTACTTC,CASSLGGEETQYF,.,TRBV7-8,.,TRBJ2-5
TGTGCCAGCAGCCCAGGAGGGGGAAATCAGCCCCAGCATTTT,CASSPGGGNQPQHF,.,TRBV27,.,TRBJ1-5
TGCGCCAGCAGCCGACGGCCGGGGAACGGCGGGGAGCTGTTTTTT,CASSRRPGNGGELFF,once,TRBV5-1,.,TRBJ2-2
TGTGCCAGCAGGATTAGCGGGAGGGCCGACAATGAGCAGTTCTTC,CASRISGRADNEQFF,.,TRBV6-4,TRBD2,TRBJ2-1
TGTGCCAGCAGCCCATCAGGGGGGACTGAAGCTTTCTTT,CASSPSGGTEAFF,.,TRBV7-9,TRBD1,TRBJ1-1
TGTGCCAGCAGTGAAAGCCGAGTCCTCTCCGAGCAGTACTTC,CASSESRVLSEQYF,.,TRBV2,.,TRBJ2-7
TGTGCCAGCAGTTTCTTTCTAGCGGGAGGAGCGAACACCGGGGAGCTGTTTTTT,CASSFFLAGGANTGELFF,.,TRBV28,TRBD2,TRBJ2-2
TGTGCCAGCAGGGGGAACACTGAAGCTTTCTTT,CASRGNTEAFF,.,TRBV11-1,.,TRBJ1-1
TGCGCCAGCAGCCAAGATATCAGGGCCACTGAAGCTTTCTTT,CASSQDIRATEAFF,few,TRBV4-1,.,TRBJ1-1
TGTGCCAGCTCACGATCCCTGACAGGGAGCAACGAGCAGTACTTC,CASSRSLTGSNEQYF,.,TRBV18,TRBD1,TRBJ2-7
TGTGCCAGTAGTATCCAGCGCTACGAGCAGTACTTC,CASSIQRYEQYF,.,TRBV19,.,TRBJ2-7
TGTGCCAGCAGCTCGAGAGGCAGCGGGAGCCAAGAGCAGTACTTC,CASSSRGSGSQEQYF,.,TRBV11-2,TRBD2,TRBJ2-7
TGTGCCAGCAGCGGAAACAGCTTGGATACGCAGTATTTT,CASSGNSLDTQYF,.,TRBV7-2,.,TRBJ2-3
TGTGCCATCAGTGACATTGAGGCAGCCCAAGAGACCCAGTACTTC,CAISDIEAAQETQYF,.,TRBV10-3,.,TRBJ2-5
TGCAGCGTTGCCTATACTCCTACAAGTCTGGGGCGCGAGCAGTACTTC,CSVAYTPTSLGREQYF,.,TRBV29-1,.,TRBJ2-7
TGTGCCAGTAGCGGGAGGGCCGAAGAGACCCAGTACTTC,CASSGRAEETQYF,.,TRBV19,TRBD2,TRBJ2-5
TGTGCCAGCAGCTTAACAGGGCCGTACGAGCAGTACTTC,CASSLTGPYEQYF,.,TRBV7-8,.,TRBJ2-7
TGTGCCAGCAGTGACATCTTTCTTCCCGATGAAAAACTGTTTTTT,CASSDIFLPDEKLFF,.,TRBV2,.,TRBJ1-4
TGCGCCAGCAGTGAGTCGTTCGGATTGAACATTCAGTACTTC,CASSESFGLNIQYF,.,TRBV10-2,.,TRBJ2-4
TGTGCCAGCAGCCACGACGACAGGGGGGAAGACAATGAGCAGTTCTTC,CASSHDDRGEDNEQFF,once,TRBV14,TRBD1,TRBJ2-1
TGTGCCAGCAGCTCCTTTGCGGGGAGTGCGTACGAGCAGTACTTC,CASSSFAGSAYEQYF,once,TRBV7-3,.,TRBJ2-7
TGTGCCAGCAGTTGGGACAGGGTCGGCTACGAGCAGTACTTC,CASSWDRVGYEQYF,.,TRBV28,TRBD1,TRBJ2-7
TGTGCTAGTGGTTCTAACCTACAGGGTTATAGCAATCAGCCCCAGCATTTT,CASGSNLQGYSNQPQHF,.,TRBV12-5,.,TRBJ1-5
TGTGCCAGTAGTATAAGGCAGGGGATCCAGCCCCAGCATTTT,CASSIRQGIQPQHF,.,TRBV19,.,TRBJ1-5
TGTGCCAGCAGTGAAGGATGGGCCAGAGAAGAGACCCAGTACTTC,CASSEGWAREETQYF,.,TRBV2,.,TRBJ2-5
TGTGCCAGCAGTGGTTCCTACGAGCAGTACTTC,CASSGSYEQYF,.,TRBV27,.,TRBJ2-7
TGTGCCAGCAGTTTGGGGAGGGCGGGACACCTCTACGAGCAGTACTTC,CASSLGRAGHLYEQYF,.,TRBV27,.,TRBJ2-7
TGTGCCAGCAGCCCACGGGGAGGGAACACTGAAGCTTTCTTT,CASSPRGGNTEAFF,.,TRBV7-3,.,TRBJ1-1
TGTGCCAGCAGCCAAGGACGGGCGGTGAACACTGAAGCTTTCTTT,CASSQGRAVNTEAFF,.,TRBV5-4,.,TRBJ1-1
TGTGCCAGCAGCGTTGGGACAGCTAGCACAGATACGCAGTATTTT,CASSVGTASTDTQYF,.,TRBV9,TRBD1,TRBJ2-3
TGTGCCAGCAGCTTAAAAAAATGGGGGCGTACAGGACAAGAGACCCAGTACTTC,CASSLKKWGRTGQETQYF,.,TRBV11-2,.,TRBJ2-5
TGTGCCAGCAAAAGTGGGGCGGATCCATCGTATACGCAGTATTTT,CASKSGADPSYTQYF,once,TRBV2,.,TRBJ2-3
TGCGCCAGCAGCCCCAGTTGGGGAAGCAATCAGCCCCAGCATTTT,CASSPSWGSNQPQHF,.,TRBV5-1,.,TRBJ1-5
TGTGCCAGCAGCGTATCAGGAGGGGGAGGTGAAAAACTGTTTTTT,CASSVSGGGGEKLFF,.,TRBV9,.,TRBJ1-4
TGCAGCGCCCCTAAGGAGGGGAGGTGGAACACTGAAGCTTTCTTT,CSAPKEGRWNTEAFF,.,TRBV29-1,.,TRBJ1-1
TGTGCCAGCAGCTTCCCTATAGCGGTGAGCTCCTACAATGAGCAGTTCTTC,CASSFPIAVSSYNEQFF,.,TRBV7-9,.,TRBJ2-1
TGTGCCAGCAGCTTACAGCCCGGTACGCAGGTAGACCCTTATAACTATGGCTACACCTTC,CASSLQPGTQVDPYNYGYTF,.,TRBV7-6,.,TRBJ1-2